The text below deals with one T cell receptor beta chain. Sequencing used immunoSEQ multiplex PCR; TCRdb keeps in-frame clones, though not all of them. The data show some 10,000 clones, 80% to 85% seen once. The data were taken from a study of tumor-infiltrating lymphocytes in localized non-small cell lung cancer. This CDR3 comprises 16 residues. V lost 4 bases and J 3 bases, leaving 17 bases between the germline ends. Germline lookup yields CDR1 SGHRS and CDR2 YFSETQ. Sequenced: lung tumor tissue. This TCR was recovered from a human donor with non-small cell lung cancer. The chain employs TRBV5-1 and TRBJ2-1, with D possibly being TRBD1 (5 bases). The CDR3 loop is CASSAQRETDYNEQFF. The DNA for the CDR3 is TGCGCCAGCAGCGCCCAGCGTGAGACAGACTACAATGAGCAGTTCTTC.